This entry concerns a single TCR beta chain. This sample was taken from a study of human CD8 memory T cell subsets. This CDR3 has 17 amino acids. Germline CDR1 is SEHNR and CDR2 is FQNEAQ (reference sequence). UMI-labeled 5' RACE was used, and it produced the TCR beta libraries. TCRdb re-called the 5' RACE reads, yielding one record per CDR3 amino acid sequence without DNA. This sample's clone table lists 10,000 to 12,000 distinct CDR3 sequences. Sequenced: CD8+ T cells from PBMCs. The chain combines TRBV7-9 with TRBJ2-6. The source of this sequence is a human donor in good health. The CDR3 reads CASSSYLTNSGANVLTF.